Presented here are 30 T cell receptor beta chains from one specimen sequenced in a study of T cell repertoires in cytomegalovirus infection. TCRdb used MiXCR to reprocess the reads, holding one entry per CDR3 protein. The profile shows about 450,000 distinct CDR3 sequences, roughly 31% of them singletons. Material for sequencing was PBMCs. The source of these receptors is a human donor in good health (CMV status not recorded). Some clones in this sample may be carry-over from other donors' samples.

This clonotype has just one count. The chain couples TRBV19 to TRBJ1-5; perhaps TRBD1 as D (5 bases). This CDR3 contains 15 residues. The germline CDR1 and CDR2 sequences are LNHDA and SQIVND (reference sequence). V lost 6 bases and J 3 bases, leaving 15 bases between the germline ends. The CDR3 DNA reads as TGTGCCAGTAGCCCTCAGGGAGCCCCCAATCAGCCCCAGCATTTT. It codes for CASSPQGAPNQPQHF.

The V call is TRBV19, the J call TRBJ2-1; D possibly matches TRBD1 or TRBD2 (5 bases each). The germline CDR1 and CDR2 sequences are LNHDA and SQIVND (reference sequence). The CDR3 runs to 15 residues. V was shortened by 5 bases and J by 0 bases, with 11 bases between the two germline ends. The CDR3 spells CASSVEGLSYNEQFF. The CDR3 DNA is TGTGCCAGTAGTGTCGAGGGGCTCTCCTACAATGAGCAGTTCTTC. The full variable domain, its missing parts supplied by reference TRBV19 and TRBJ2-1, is DGGITQSPKYLFRKEGQNVTLSCEQNLNHDAMYWYRQDPGQGLRLIYYSQIVNDFQKGDIAEGYSVSREKKESFPLTVTSAQKNPTAFYLCASSVEGLSYNEQFFGPGTRLTVL.

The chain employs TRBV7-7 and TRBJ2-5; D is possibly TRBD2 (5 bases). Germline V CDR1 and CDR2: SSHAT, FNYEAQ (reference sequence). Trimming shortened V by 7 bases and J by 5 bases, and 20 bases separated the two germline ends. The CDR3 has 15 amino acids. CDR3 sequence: CASTPETGETETQYF. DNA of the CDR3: TGTGCCAGCACCCCGGAGACCGGGGAAACGGAGACCCAGTACTTC. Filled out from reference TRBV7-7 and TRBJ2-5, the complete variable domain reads GAGVSQSPRYKVTKRGQDVTLRCDPISSHATLYWYQQALGQGPEFLTYFNYEAQPDKSGLPSDRFSAERPEGSISTLTIQRTEQRDSAMYRCASTPETGETETQYFGPGTRLLVL.

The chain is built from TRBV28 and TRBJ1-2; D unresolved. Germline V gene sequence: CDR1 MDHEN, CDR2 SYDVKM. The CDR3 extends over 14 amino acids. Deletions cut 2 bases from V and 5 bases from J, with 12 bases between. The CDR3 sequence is CASSLRNPIYGYTF. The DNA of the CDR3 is TGTGCCAGCAGTTTACGTAACCCAATATATGGCTACACCTTC.

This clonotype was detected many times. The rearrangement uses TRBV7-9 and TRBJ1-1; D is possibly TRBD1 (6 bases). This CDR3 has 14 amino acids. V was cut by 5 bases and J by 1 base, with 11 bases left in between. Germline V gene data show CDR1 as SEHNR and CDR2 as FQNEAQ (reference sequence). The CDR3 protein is CASSGPGQNTEAFF. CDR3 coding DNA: TGTGCCAGCAGCGGCCCGGGACAGAACACTGAAGCTTTCTTT.

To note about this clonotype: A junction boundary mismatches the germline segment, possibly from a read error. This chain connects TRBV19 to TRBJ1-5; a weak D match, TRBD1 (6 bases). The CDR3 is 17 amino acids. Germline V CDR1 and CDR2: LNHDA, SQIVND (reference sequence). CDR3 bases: TGTGCCAGTAGTATCGAGCGCCTGGGGGCAAGCAAACAGCCCCAGCATTTT. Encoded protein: CASSIERLGASKQPQHF.

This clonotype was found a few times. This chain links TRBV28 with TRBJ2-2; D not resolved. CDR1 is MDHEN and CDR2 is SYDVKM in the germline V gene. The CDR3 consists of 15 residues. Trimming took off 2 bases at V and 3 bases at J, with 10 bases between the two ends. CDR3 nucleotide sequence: TGTGCCAGCAGTTTACTCCTACGGGACACCGGGGAGCTGTTTTTT. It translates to CASSLLLRDTGELFF. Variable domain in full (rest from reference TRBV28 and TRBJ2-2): DVKVTQSSRYLVKRTGEKVFLECVQDMDHENMFWYRQDPGLGLRLIYFSYDVKMKEKGDIPEGYSVSREKKERFSLILESASTNQTSMYLCASSLLLRDTGELFFGEGSRLTVL.

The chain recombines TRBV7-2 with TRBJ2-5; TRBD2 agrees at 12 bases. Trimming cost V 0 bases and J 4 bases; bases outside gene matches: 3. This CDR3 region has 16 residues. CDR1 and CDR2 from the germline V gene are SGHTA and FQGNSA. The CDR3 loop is CASSLALAGGRETQYF. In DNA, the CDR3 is TGTGCCAGCAGCTTAGCCCTAGCGGGGGGGCGAGAGACCCAGTACTTC.

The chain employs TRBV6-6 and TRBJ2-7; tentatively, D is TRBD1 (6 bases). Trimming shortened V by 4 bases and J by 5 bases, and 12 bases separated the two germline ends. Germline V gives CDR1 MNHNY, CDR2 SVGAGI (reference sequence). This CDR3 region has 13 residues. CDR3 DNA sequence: TGTGCCAGCAGTTGGGCAGGGGTACACGAGCAGTACTTC. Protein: CASSWAGVHEQYF.

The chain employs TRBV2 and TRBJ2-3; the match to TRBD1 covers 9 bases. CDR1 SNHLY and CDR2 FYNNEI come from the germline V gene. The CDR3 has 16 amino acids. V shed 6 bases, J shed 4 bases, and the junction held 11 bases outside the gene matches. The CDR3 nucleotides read TGTGCCAGCAGGGACTACAGGGGGCAAAGGGCAGATACGCAGTATTTT. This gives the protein CASRDYRGQRADTQYF.

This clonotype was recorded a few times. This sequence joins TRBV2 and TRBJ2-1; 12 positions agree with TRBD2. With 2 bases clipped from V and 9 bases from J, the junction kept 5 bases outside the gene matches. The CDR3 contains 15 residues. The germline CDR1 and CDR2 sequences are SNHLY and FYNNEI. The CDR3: CASSESLAGGAEQFF. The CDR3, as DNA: TGTGCCAGCAGTGAAAGTCTAGCGGGGGGGGCTGAGCAGTTCTTC. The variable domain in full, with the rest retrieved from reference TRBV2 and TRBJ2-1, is EPEVTQTPSHQVTQMGQEVILRCVPISNHLYFYWYRQILGQKVEFLVSFYNNEISEKSEIFDDQFSVERPDGSNFTLKIRSTKLEDSAMYFCASSESLAGGAEQFFGPGTRLTVL.

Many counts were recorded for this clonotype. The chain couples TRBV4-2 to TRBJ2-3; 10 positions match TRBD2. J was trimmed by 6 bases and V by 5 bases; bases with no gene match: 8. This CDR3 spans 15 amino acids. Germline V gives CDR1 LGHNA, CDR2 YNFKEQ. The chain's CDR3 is CASSTAGGPSDTQYF. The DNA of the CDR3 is TGTGCCAGCAGCACAGCGGGGGGGCCTTCCGATACGCAGTATTTT.

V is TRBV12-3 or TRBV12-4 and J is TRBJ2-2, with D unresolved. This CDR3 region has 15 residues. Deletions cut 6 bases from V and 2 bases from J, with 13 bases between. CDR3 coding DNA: TGTGCCAGCAGCTTGGCGGCAGGAAACACCGGGGAGCTGTTTTTT. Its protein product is CASSLAAGNTGELFF.

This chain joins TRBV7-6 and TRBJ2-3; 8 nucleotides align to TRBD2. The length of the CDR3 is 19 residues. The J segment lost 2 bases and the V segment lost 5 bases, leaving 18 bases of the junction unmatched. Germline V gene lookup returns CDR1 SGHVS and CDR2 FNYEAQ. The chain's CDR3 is CASSPRGGGSYSFTDTQYF. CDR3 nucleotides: TGTGCCAGCAGCCCCAGGGGCGGGGGGTCCTACTCCTTCACAGATACGCAGTATTTT.

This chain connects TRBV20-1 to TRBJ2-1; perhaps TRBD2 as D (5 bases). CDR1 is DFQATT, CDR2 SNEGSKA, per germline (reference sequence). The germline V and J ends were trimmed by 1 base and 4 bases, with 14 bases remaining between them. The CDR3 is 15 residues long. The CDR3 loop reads CSARVSGRLYNEQFF. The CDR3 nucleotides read TGCAGTGCTAGAGTTTCGGGGAGATTATACAATGAGCAGTTCTTC.

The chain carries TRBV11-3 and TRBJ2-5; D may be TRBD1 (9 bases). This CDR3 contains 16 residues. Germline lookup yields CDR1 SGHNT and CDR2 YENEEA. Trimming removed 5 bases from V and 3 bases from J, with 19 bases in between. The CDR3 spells CASSKRSGTGKETQYF. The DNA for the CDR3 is TGTGCCAGCAGCAAACGTAGCGGGACAGGGAAAGAGACCCAGTACTTC.

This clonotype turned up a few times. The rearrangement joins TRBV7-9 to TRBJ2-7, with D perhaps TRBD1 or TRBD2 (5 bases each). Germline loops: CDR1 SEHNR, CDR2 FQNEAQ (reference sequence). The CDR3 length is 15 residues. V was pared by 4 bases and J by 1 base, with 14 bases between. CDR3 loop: CASSSEGRDSYEQYF. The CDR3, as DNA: TGTGCCAGCAGCTCCGAGGGCAGGGATTCCTACGAGCAGTACTTC.

This CDR3 reads CASRTDHTDTQYF. The CDR3 nucleotides are TGTGCCAGCAGGACCGATCACACAGATACGCAGTATTTT. This chain links TRBV5-6 with TRBJ2-3; D is unclear. Germline V gene lookup returns CDR1 SGHDT and CDR2 YYEEEE. V was trimmed by 5 bases and J by 2 bases, leaving 9 bases between them. The CDR3 has 13 amino acids.

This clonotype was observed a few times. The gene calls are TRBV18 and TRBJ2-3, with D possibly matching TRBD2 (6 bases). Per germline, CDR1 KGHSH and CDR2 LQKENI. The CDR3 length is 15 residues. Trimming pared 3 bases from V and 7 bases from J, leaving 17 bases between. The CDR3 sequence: CASSPPGLLRNTQYF. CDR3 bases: TGTGCCAGCTCACCTCCGGGACTCTTGCGGAATACGCAGTATTTT.

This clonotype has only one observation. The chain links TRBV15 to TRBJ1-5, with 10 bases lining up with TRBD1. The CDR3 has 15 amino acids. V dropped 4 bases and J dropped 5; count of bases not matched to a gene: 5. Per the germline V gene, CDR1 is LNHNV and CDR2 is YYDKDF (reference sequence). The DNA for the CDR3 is TGTGCCACCAGCACGGGACAGGGGCCCCATCAGCCCCAGCATTTT. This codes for CATSTGQGPHQPQHF.

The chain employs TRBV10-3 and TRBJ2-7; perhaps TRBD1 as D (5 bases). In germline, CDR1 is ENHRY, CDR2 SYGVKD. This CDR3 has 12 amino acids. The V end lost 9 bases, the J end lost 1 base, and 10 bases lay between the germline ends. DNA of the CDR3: TGTGCCATTTCCCAGGGTTCCTACGAGCAGTACTTC. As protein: CAISQGSYEQYF.

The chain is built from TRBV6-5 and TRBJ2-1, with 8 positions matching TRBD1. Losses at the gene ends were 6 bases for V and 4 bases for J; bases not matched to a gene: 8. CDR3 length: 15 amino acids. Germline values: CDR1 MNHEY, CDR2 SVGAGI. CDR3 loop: CASRGDRSHYNEQFF. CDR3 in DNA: TGTGCCAGCAGGGGGGACAGGAGCCATTACAATGAGCAGTTCTTC.

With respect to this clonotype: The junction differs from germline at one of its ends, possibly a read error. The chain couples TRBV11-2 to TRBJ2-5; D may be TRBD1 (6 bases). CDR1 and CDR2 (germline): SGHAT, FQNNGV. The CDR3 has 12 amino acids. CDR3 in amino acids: CASSWTDSTQSF. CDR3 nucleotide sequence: TGTGCCAGCAGCTGGACAGACTCAACCCAGTCCTTC. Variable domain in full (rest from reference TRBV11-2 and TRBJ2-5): EAGVAQSPRYKIIEKRQSVAFWCNPISGHATLYWYQQILGQGPKLLIQFQNNGVVDDSQLPKDRFSAERLKGVDSTLKIQPAKLEDSAVYLCASSWTDSTQSFGPGTRLLVL.

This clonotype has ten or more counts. CDR3 DNA: TGTGCCAGCAGCGGACTAGCGGGGCCCTCCTACGAGCAGTACTTC. This codes for CASSGLAGPSYEQYF. The rearrangement links TRBV7-2 to TRBJ2-7; 12 positions match TRBD2. CDR1 and CDR2 (germline): SGHTA, FQGNSA. The CDR3 covers 15 residues. J gave up 0 bases and V 5 bases, and 2 bases lay outside the gene matches.

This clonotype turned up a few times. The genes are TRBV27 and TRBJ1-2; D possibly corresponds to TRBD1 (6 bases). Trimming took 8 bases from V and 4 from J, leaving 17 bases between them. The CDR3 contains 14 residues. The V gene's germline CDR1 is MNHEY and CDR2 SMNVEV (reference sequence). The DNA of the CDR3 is TGTGCCAGCGGAGCGGGGGGGGCAAGCTATGGCTACACCTTC. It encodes CASGAGGASYGYTF.

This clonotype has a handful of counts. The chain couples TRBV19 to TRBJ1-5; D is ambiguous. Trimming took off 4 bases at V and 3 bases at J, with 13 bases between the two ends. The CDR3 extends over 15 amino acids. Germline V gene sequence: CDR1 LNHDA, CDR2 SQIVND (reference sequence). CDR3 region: CASSTVGPSNQPQHF. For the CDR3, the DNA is TGTGCCAGTAGTACGGTTGGGCCTTCCAATCAGCCCCAGCATTTT.

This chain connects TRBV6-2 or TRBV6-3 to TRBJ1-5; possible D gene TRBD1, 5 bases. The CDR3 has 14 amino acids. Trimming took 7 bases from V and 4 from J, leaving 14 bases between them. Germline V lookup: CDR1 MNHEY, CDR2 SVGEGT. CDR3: CASTPGHQNQPQHF. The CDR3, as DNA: TGTGCCAGCACCCCCGGACACCAAAATCAGCCCCAGCATTTT.

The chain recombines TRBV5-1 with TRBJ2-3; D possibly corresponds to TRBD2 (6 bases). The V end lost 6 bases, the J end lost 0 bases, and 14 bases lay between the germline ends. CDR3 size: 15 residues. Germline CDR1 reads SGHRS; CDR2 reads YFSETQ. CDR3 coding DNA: TGCGCCAGCACCCTTTCGGGACTCAGCACAGATACGCAGTATTTT. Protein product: CASTLSGLSTDTQYF.

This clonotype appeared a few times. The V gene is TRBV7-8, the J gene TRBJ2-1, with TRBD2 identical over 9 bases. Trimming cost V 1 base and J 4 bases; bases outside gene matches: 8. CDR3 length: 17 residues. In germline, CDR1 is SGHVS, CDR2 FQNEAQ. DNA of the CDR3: TGTGCCAGCAGCTTAGAGGCCAGCGGGGGGAAGTACAATGAGCAGTTCTTC. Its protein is CASSLEASGGKYNEQFF.

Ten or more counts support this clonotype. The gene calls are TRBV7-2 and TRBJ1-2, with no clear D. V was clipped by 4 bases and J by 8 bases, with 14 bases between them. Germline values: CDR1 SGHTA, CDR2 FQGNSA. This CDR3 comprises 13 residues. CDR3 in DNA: TGTGCCAGCAGCTCGGCAGGATATGGAGGCTACACCTTC. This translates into CASSSAGYGGYTF.